This T cell receptor (beta chain) came from a study of chemoradiotherapy in HPV16-positive cancers (dated by TCRdb to 2022 to 2024). Describing the broader study: Candidate HPV-specific T-cell clones and common TCR motifs were defined through functional T-cell assays on cells from two HPV16-positive patients. Next, the candidate HPV-specific TCRs and motifs were followed in TCR repertoires from approximately 82 patients with HPV-related cancers. The study asked whether T-cell immunity to the HPV oncoproteins E6 and E7 changes during chemoradiotherapy and whether this immunity affects survival. Summary of the overall study and its limitations: Improved recurrence-free survival in HPV16-positive patients was associated with expansion of HPV-responsive T cells during chemoradiotherapy. Expansion of candidate HPV-specific clones and E7-related TCR motifs was observed in the tumor microenvironment during treatment, whereas no such expansion was observed for non-HPV-specific T cells. The functional definition of HPV-specific T cells was derived from only a couple of HPV16-positive patients, and the survival association was reported for HPV16-positive patients.

Worth noting for this clone: What this receptor recognizes is not known. No base qualities exist here, and no much larger clone lies one base off it.

The library was generated by the immunoSEQ multiplex PCR assay. TCRdb stores this immuneACCESS table with in-frame sequences only. Part of the clones is absent; in the studies checked, under half of the shortfall reflects unresolved V genes, and no reason is known for the rest. Counted in this sample were about 17,000 clones; over 85% of them appeared once. Roughly 2.3% of the sample rests with the top ten. Repertoires were sampled repeatedly over the course of chemoradiotherapy, so clonal expansion could be followed in the tumor microenvironment. Trimming costs V 6 bases and J 0 bases, and their ends lie 15 bases apart. From the cysteine through the phenylalanine, the CDR3 covers 16 amino acids. The DNA shown is the 48-base CDR3, in frame from base 1. The germline V gene specifies MDHEN as CDR1 and SYDVKM as CDR2.

Specimen: blood, collected from a patient who underwent chemoradiotherapy. The chain employs TRBV28 and TRBJ1-3; the D segment could be TRBD1, given 5 matching bases. This TCR derives from a human donor with HPV-associated anogenital cancer. The nucleotides are TGTGCCAGCAGCCGCCCCGACAGCCTCTCTGGAAACACCATATATTTT. Translation gives CASSRPDSLSGNTIYF. With the rest looked up from the reference TRBV28 and TRBJ1-3 genes rather than sequenced, the full variable domain is DVKVTQSSRYLVKRTGEKVFLECVQDMDHENMFWYRQDPGLGLRLIYFSYDVKMKEKGDIPEGYSVSREKKERFSLILESASTNQTSMYLCASSRPDSLSGNTIYFGEGSWLTVV.